Listed below are T cell receptor beta chains from one sample, sequenced in a study of cytomegalovirus exposure and HLA in healthy donors. Sequencing was performed with immunoSEQ multiplex PCR; in TCRdb, only in-frame clones are kept and a portion is missing. Among roughly 150,000 clones, approximately 61% were seen once, and the ten largest hold 1.5% to 2%. The material sequenced was PBMCs. The receptors originated from a human donor in good health. Both conserved end residues are part of each CDR3. The D gene is left open where the match is weak. The size of a clone is reported for some rows only, either as once, few or many, or as a class for expanded clones.

- - 14 TRBJ1-1 TRBV7-9 TGTGCCAGCAGCTCCACAGGGATTAGCACTGAAGCTTTCTTT CASSSTGISTEAFF
- - 15 TRBJ2-3 TRBV5-6 TGTGCCAGCAGCGGCCAGGGATTTGGCACAGATACGCAGTATTTT CASSGQGFGTDTQYF
once - 13 TRBJ2-5 TRBV7-7 TGTGCTAGCAGCTTAGACCCCTCGGGAGAGCAGTACTTC CASSLDPSGEQYF
- - 14 TRBJ2-7 TRBV6-5 TGTGCCAGCAACCCTAGGAGTGAGTCCTACGAGCAGTACTTC CASNPRSESYEQYF
once - 14 TRBJ2-3 TRBV29-1 TGCAGCGTTCAGAGGCAGGGGCTAACAGATACGCAGTATTTT CSVQRQGLTDTQYF
- - 13 TRBJ1-4 TRBV5-4 TGTGCCAGCAGGGACAGAGAGAATGACAAACTGTTTTTT CASRDRENDKLFF
- - 13 TRBJ2-7 TRBV6-5 TGTGCCAGCAGTTACGGCCGCACCTACGAGCAGTACTTC CASSYGRTYEQYF
few TRBD1 14 TRBJ2-7 TRBV27 TGTGCCAGCAGTTTGGACAGGGGTTCCTACGAGCAGTACTTC CASSLDRGSYEQYF
- - 19 TRBJ2-2 TRBV2 TGTGCCAGCAGTGGCCACCCCGGACACCGGAGAGCGAACACCGGGGAGCTGTTTTTT CASSGHPGHRRANTGELFF
- - 15 TRBJ2-5 TRBV5-1 TGCGCCAGCAGCTTGGGACAGGTGGCGGGGGAGGCCCAGTACTTC CASSLGQVAGEAQYF
- TRBD2 16 TRBJ2-3 TRBV5-6 TGTGCCAGCAGCCCAGGACTAGCGGGGAGCACAGATACGCAGTATTTT CASSPGLAGSTDTQYF
- TRBD2 15 TRBJ2-2 TRBV7-9 TGTGCCAGCAGCTATGGACTAGAGAACACCGGGGAGCTGTTTTTT CASSYGLENTGELFF
- TRBD2 16 TRBJ2-7 TRBV5-4 TGTGCCAGCAGCTCGGGCCAAGGGGGACTAGCCTACGAGCAGTACTTC CASSSGQGGLAYEQYF
- TRBD1 15 TRBJ2-2 TRBV6-1 TGTGCCAGCAGAAACGGACAGGGCTCGACCGGGGAGCTGTTTTTT CASRNGQGSTGELFF
- - 15 TRBJ2-7 TRBV6-1 TGTGCCAGCACAAGGGGACCAACAGGGAGCTACGAGCAGTACTTC CASTRGPTGSYEQYF
few - 15 TRBJ2-3 TRBV4-3 TGCGCCAGCAGCCAAGATGCTGTAGCCCCAGATACGCAGTATTTT CASSQDAVAPDTQYF
- - 14 TRBJ1-1 TRBV7-6 TGTGCCAGCAGCTCCCGGGAGGAACGACCTGAAGCTTTCTTT CASSSREERPEAFF
few - 15 TRBJ2-3 TRBV28 TGTGCCAGCAGTTTAGACGCAGGGTTAATAGATACGCAGTATTTT CASSLDAGLIDTQYF
- - 17 TRBJ1-3 TRBV28 TGTGCCAGCACCTCACCCCCCGGTGCCCCCTCTGGAAACACCATATATTTT CASTSPPGAPSGNTIYF
- TRBD1 15 TRBJ1-5 TRBV5-5 TGTGCCAGCAGCTCTTCCGGGACAGGGGTCCAGCCCCAGCATTTT CASSSSGTGVQPQHF
- - 12 TRBJ1-1 TRBV28 TGTGCCAGCACTAGGGGCGGCACTGAAGCTTTCTTT CASTRGGTEAFF
- - 14 TRBJ2-1 TRBV25-1 TGTGCCAGCCGGCGGAACTCAGCCTACAATGAGCAGTTCTTC CASRRNSAYNEQFF
- TRBD2 15 TRBJ2-7 TRBV5-1 TGCGCCAGCAGCATTCTAGCGGGTCCCTCCTACGAGCAGTACTTC CASSILAGPSYEQYF
- TRBD1 18 TRBJ1-5 TRBV19 TGTGCCAGTAGTAGGGCGAGGCAGGGGGCGCGAGGCAATCAGCCCCAGCATTTT CASSRARQGARGNQPQHF
- - 15 TRBJ1-5 TRBV5-6 TGTGCCAGCAGCGCCGGACAGTATAGCAATCAGCCCCAGCATTTT CASSAGQYSNQPQHF
- - 14 TRBJ1-2 TRBV9 TGTGCCAGCAGCGTAGGACAGAATAACTATGGCTACACCTTC CASSVGQNNYGYTF
- - 13 TRBJ1-1 TRBV6-1 TGTGCCAGCAGTGAAAGTTTGCAACTTGAAGCTTTCTTT CASSESLQLEAFF
- - 16 TRBJ1-1 TRBV7-9 TGTGCCAGCAGCTTTGATATCCCAAGCGGGAACACTGAAGCTTTCTTT CASSFDIPSGNTEAFF
- TRBD2 17 TRBJ2-1 TRBV4-1 TGCGCCAGCAGCCCTCGAACCGGGACTAGCGGGAGGGATGAGCAGTTCTTC CASSPRTGTSGRDEQFF
- - 17 TRBJ2-4 TRBV18 TGTGCCAGCTCGGAGTCGACCCCATCGGTTTCCAAAAACATTCAGTACTTC CASSESTPSVSKNIQYF
- TRBD1 15 TRBJ1-1 TRBV4-3 TGCGCCAGCAGCCAGGGACAGGGGGTATGGGGTGAAGCTTTCTTT CASSQGQGVWGEAFF
- TRBD2 16 TRBJ2-1 TRBV6-5 TGTGCCAGCAGTTACTCAGCGGGACTATTGCATCATGAGCAGTTCTTC CASSYSAGLLHHEQFF
- - 15 TRBJ1-5 TRBV28 TGTGCCAGCCAGAACTACAGGGTTCCCCATCAGCCCCAGCATTTT CASQNYRVPHQPQHF
few - 14 TRBJ2-7 TRBV27 TGTGCCAGCAGTCTCGAGGGGGTTTCCTACGAGCAGTACTTC CASSLEGVSYEQYF
- TRBD2 19 TRBJ2-1 TRBV4-3 TGCGCCAGCAGCCAAGCGTTGACTAGCGGGAGCCCCTCCTACAATGAGCAGTTCTTC CASSQALTSGSPSYNEQFF
few - 12 TRBJ1-4 TRBV27 TGTGCCAGTGGGGGGGCCAATGAAAAACTGTTTTTT CASGGANEKLFF
few TRBD2 20 TRBJ2-1 TRBV27 TGTGCCAGCAGTTCGGGCCCCCGGCTAGCGGGAGGGGGGTCCTACAATGAGCAGTTCTTC CASSSGPRLAGGGSYNEQFF
- - 15 TRBJ2-2 TRBV5-1 TGCGCCAGCAGCTTGGCCAGGGGGAACACCGGGGAGCTGTTTTTT CASSLARGNTGELFF
few - 15 TRBJ1-5 TRBV15 TGTGCCACCAGCAGGGAGGGAGGGTCGATACAGCCCCAGCATTTT CATSREGGSIQPQHF
- - 14 TRBJ2-7 TRBV5-6 TGTGCCAGCAGCCCAGGTTTCGGAGGGCTCGAGCAGTACTTC CASSPGFGGLEQYF
- TRBD2 17 TRBJ2-3 TRBV5-1 TGCGCCAGCAGCTTGGTCGGTAGCGGGAGAGGCACAGATACGCAGTATTTT CASSLVGSGRGTDTQYF
- - 15 TRBJ2-5 TRBV18 TGTGCCAGCTCACCACTTTCCAGGGCGCAAGAGACCCAGTACTTC CASSPLSRAQETQYF
once - 15 TRBJ1-2 TRBV6-5 TGTGCCAGCAGTTATGCCGACACAGAGCTTGATGGCTACACCTTC CASSYADTELDGYTF
- - 13 TRBJ2-7 TRBV5-1 TGCGCCAGCAGCTTGGAATCTAACTACGAGCAGTACTTC CASSLESNYEQYF
- TRBD2 14 TRBJ2-7 TRBV4-1 TGCGCCAGCAGCACGCGGGGGGATTCCTACGAGCAGTACTTC CASSTRGDSYEQYF
- - 13 TRBJ2-5 TRBV5-1 TGCGCCAGCAGCTTGGGTCGTTCAGGACAGCCGTACTTC CASSLGRSGQPYF
- TRBD1 12 TRBJ1-2 TRBV6-5 TGTGCCAGCAGTCGACAGGGCCATGGCTACACCTTC CASSRQGHGYTF
- - 14 TRBJ2-7 TRBV10-3 TGTGCCATCAGTCCTAGGGGGATCTCCTACGAGCAGTACTTC CAISPRGISYEQYF
- - 16 TRBJ2-2 TRBV28 TGTGCCAGCATTAGTTTTGCTAGGATGGGTTCCGGGGAGCTGTTTTTT CASISFARMGSGELFF
few TRBD2 16 TRBJ2-3 TRBV9 TGTGCCAGCAGCGGTTCCGGGACTAGCGCCGCAGATACGCAGTATTTT CASSGSGTSAADTQYF
few - 11 TRBJ2-7 TRBV20-1 TGCAGTCAACAGGGATCGGGTGAGCAGTACTTC CSQQGSGEQYF